The TCR beta chain described here comes from a study of T cell repertoires in cytomegalovirus infection. Study overall: It was the public TCR beta signatures that indicated both CMV infection and matching HLA type. Study-level points and caveats: The cumulative frequency of public TCR beta families distinguished individuals who carried CMV together with the relevant HLA. The ex vivo response showed dominance by HLA-C-restricted CMV-specific TCR beta clonotypes.

The CDR3 spans 15 residues. Germline V gives CDR1 MNHEY, CDR2 SVGEGT. The V segment lost 5 bases and the J segment 6 bases; nucleotides outside the gene matches: 10. Each CDR3 protein gets one entry after TCRdb re-called the reads with MiXCR. The table lists about 300,000 distinct CDR3 sequences, around 9.1% of them singletons. This clonotype appeared many times. The target antigen is unknown. What was sequenced was PBMCs. The receptor's source is a human donor in good health (CMV status not recorded). Some clones in this sample may be carry-over from other donors' samples. The rearrangement joins TRBV6-2 or TRBV6-3 to TRBJ1-1; TRBD1 aligns across 9 bases. Here the CDR3 reads CASSLSGTGSSEAFF. The CDR3 region has the DNA TGTGCCAGCAGTCTCTCCGGGACAGGGAGTTCTGAAGCTTTCTTT.